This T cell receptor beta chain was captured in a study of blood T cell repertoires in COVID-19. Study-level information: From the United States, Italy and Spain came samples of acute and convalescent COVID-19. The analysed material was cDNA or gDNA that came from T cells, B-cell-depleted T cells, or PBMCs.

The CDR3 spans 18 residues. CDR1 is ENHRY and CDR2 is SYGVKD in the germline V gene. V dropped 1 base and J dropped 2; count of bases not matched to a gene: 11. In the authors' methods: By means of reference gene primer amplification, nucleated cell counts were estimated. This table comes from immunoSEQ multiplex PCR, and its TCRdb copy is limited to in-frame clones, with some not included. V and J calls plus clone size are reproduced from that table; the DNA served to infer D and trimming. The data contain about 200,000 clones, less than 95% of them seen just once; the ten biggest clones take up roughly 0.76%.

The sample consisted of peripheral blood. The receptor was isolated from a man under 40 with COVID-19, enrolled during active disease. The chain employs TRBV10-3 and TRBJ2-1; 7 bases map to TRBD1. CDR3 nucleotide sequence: TGTGCCATCAGTGAGTTCCTAGACAGGGTTAGTCCCTACAATGAGCAGTTCTTC. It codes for CAISEFLDRVSPYNEQFF.